This passage covers 12 T cell receptor beta chains from one sample sequenced in a study of control samples from healthy donors and cancer patients. Using immunoSEQ multiplex PCR, the repertoire was profiled, and TCRdb retains in-frame clones only, with some absent. Of tens of thousands of clones listed, 87% are singletons. Sequencing input: PBMCs. Receptors originate from a woman aged 45 to 65 with head and neck cancer.

The CDR3 is CASSYSIRKGGYTF. CDR3 sequence (DNA): TGTGCCAGCAGTTACTCGATACGCAAGGGCGGCTACACCTTC. The chain recombines TRBV6-5 with TRBJ1-2, with no clear D. V gave up 0 bases and J gave up 8 bases, with 13 bases separating them. The CDR3 has 14 residues. Germline CDR1 and CDR2: MNHEY and SVGAGI.

The V gene is TRBV6-2 or TRBV6-3, the J gene TRBJ2-1; D ambiguous. With 7 bases removed from V and 0 bases from J, the gap between germline ends came to 13 bases. The V gene's germline CDR1 is MNHEY and CDR2 SVGEGT. The CDR3 runs to 15 residues. CDR3 residues: CASTPDPHSYNEQFF. CDR3 nucleotide sequence: TGTGCCAGCACCCCCGATCCCCACTCCTACAATGAGCAGTTCTTC.

The rearrangement uses TRBV14 and TRBJ1-2, with D possibly matching TRBD1 (5 bases). Germline CDR1 reads SGHDN; CDR2 reads FVKESK. Trimming took off 1 base at V and 0 bases at J, with 9 bases between the two ends. The CDR3 sequence is 15 residues long. CDR3 region: CASSQVPGANYGYTF. The CDR3 coding sequence is TGTGCCAGCAGCCAAGTCCCGGGGGCTAACTATGGCTACACCTTC.

The gene calls are TRBV2 and TRBJ2-3; 10 positions match TRBD2. Germline V CDR1 and CDR2: SNHLY, FYNNEI. The CDR3 is 17 residues long. The trim removed 6 bases at V and 7 bases at J, leaving 16 bases unmatched. The CDR3 nucleotides are TGTGCCAGCAGCCCTAGTCTGATAGCGGGGGGCGGAAATACGCAGTATTTT. This codes for CASSPSLIAGGGNTQYF.

V is TRBV14 and J is TRBJ1-2, with D perhaps matching TRBD1 (6 bases). V was cut by 4 bases and J by 3 bases, with 9 bases left in between. The germline CDR1 and CDR2 sequences are SGHDN and FVKESK. The length of the CDR3 is 13 residues. As DNA, the CDR3 is TGTGCCAGCAGCCGGGACACTGACTATGGCTACACCTTC. It is translated as CASSRDTDYGYTF.

The CDR3 region has the DNA TGCAGCGTTGGTCTAGGACAGGGCGTAGGGGCCCAGTACTTC. Its protein product is CSVGLGQGVGAQYF. This rearrangement joins TRBV29-1 to TRBJ2-5; 8 bases are a match to TRBD1. The CDR3 totals 14 residues. V shed 4 bases and J 9 bases; nucleotides not matched to a gene: 13. Germline loops: CDR1 SQVTM, CDR2 ANQGSEA.

The chain recombines TRBV2 with TRBJ1-1; D not certain. The CDR3 runs 11 residues. V was trimmed by 4 bases and J by 8 bases, leaving 8 bases between them. Germline lookup yields CDR1 SNHLY and CDR2 FYNNEI. This CDR3 reads CASSVYGEAFF. The CDR3 DNA reads TGTGCCAGCAGTGTCTATGGGGAAGCTTTCTTT.

This chain links TRBV2 with TRBJ1-5; 8 bases are a match to TRBD1. The trim removed 8 bases at V and 7 bases at J, leaving 10 bases unmatched. Germline-derived CDR1 and CDR2 are SNHLY and FYNNEI. The CDR3 has 14 amino acids. In DNA form, the CDR3 reads TGTGCCAGCCGAGGGACAGGACGATTACAGCCCCAGCATTTT. This sequence encodes CASRGTGRLQPQHF. Full variable domain (rest looked up from reference TRBV2 and TRBJ1-5): EPEVTQTPSHQVTQMGQEVILRCVPISNHLYFYWYRQILGQKVEFLVSFYNNEISEKSEIFDDQFSVERPDGSNFTLKIRSTKLEDSAMYFCASRGTGRLQPQHFGDGTRLSIL.

The rearrangement joins TRBV5-4 to TRBJ2-6, with a weak D call TRBD2 (5 bases). Trimming shortened V by 6 bases and J by 2 bases, and 18 bases separated the two germline ends. Germline assignment: CDR1 SGHNT and CDR2 YYREEE (reference sequence). There are 17 residues in the CDR3. The CDR3 DNA follows: TGTGCCAGCAACCTACGGGTCCCCGGGACTGGGGCCAACGTCCTGACTTTC. It is translated as CASNLRVPGTGANVLTF.

This sequence joins TRBV30 and TRBJ2-7; D tentatively reads TRBD1 or TRBD2 (5 bases each). Germline assignment: CDR1 GTSNPN and CDR2 SVGIG (reference sequence). CDR3 length equals 16 residues. With 2 bases removed from V and 2 bases from J, the gap between germline ends came to 19 bases. This CDR3 reads CAWSFSGRKRPYEQYF. CDR3 nucleotide sequence: TGTGCCTGGAGTTTTTCGGGGCGGAAGAGACCCTACGAGCAGTACTTC.

The genes are TRBV7-2 and TRBJ2-1; TRBD2 matches 10 bases. Germline assignment: CDR1 SGHTA and CDR2 FQGNSA. Trimming took 3 bases from V and 0 from J; bases not matched to a gene: 8. The CDR3 runs to 18 residues. Here the CDR3 DNA reads TGTGCCAGCAGCTTTGAAGCTAGCGGGGGCTTCTCCTACAATGAGCAGTTCTTC. Its translation: CASSFEASGGFSYNEQFF.

The chain joins TRBV5-1 to TRBJ2-3; 8 positions agree with TRBD2. Trimming removed 5 bases from V and 0 bases from J; junction bases left unmatched: 5. This CDR3 is built from 15 residues. Germline assignment: CDR1 SGHRS and CDR2 YFSETQ. CDR3 region: CASRLGGASTDTQYF. DNA of the CDR3: TGCGCCAGCAGACTCGGGGGGGCCAGCACAGATACGCAGTATTTT.